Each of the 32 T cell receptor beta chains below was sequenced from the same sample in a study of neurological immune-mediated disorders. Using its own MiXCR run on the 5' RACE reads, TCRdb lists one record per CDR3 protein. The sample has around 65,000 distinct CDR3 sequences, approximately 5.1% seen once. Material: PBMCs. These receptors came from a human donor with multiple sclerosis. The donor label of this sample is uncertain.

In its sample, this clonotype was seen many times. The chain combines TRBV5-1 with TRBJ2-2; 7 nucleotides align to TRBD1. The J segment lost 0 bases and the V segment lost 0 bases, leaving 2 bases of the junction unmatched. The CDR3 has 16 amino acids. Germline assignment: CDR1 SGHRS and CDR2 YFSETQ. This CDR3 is CASSLVQGANTGELFF. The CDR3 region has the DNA TGCGCCAGCAGCTTGGTTCAGGGGGCGAACACCGGGGAGCTGTTTTTT.

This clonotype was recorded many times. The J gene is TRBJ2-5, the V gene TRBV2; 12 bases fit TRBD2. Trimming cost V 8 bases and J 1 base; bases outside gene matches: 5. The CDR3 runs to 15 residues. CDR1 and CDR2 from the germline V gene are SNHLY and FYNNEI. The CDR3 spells CASRRLAGAQETQYF. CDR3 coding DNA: TGTGCCAGCCGACGACTAGCGGGGGCCCAAGAGACCCAGTACTTC.

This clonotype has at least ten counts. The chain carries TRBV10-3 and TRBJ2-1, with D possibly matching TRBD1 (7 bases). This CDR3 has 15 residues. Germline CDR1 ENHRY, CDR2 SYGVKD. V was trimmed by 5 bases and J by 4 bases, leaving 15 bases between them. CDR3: CAISPDRAGYNEQFF. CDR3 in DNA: TGTGCCATCAGTCCAGACAGGGCGGGGTACAATGAGCAGTTCTTC.

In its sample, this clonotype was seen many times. CDR3 protein: CASSLGTSGGYNEQFF. CDR3 nucleotide sequence: TGTGCCAGCAGCTTAGGGACTAGCGGGGGCTACAATGAGCAGTTCTTC. The chain links TRBV7-6 to TRBJ2-1; 13 bases are a match to TRBD2. There are 16 residues in the CDR3. CDR1 SGHVS and CDR2 FNYEAQ come from the germline V gene. V dropped 1 base and J dropped 3; count of bases not matched to a gene: 0. The variable domain in full, completed from reference TRBV7-6 and TRBJ2-1, reads GAGVSQSPRYKVTKRGQDVALRCDPISGHVSLYWYRQALGQGPEFLTYFNYEAQQDKSGLPNDRFSAERPEGSISTLTIQRTEQRDSAMYRCASSLGTSGGYNEQFFGPGTRLTVL.

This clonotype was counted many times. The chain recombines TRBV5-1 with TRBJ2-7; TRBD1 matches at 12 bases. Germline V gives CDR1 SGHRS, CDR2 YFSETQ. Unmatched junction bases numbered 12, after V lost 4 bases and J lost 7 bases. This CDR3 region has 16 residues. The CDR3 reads CASSDGPGQGAKEQYF. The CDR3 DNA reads TGCGCCAGCAGCGATGGCCCGGGACAGGGGGCAAAGGAGCAGTACTTC. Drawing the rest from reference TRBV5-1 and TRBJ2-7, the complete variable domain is KAGVTQTPRYLIKTRGQQVTLSCSPISGHRSVSWYQQTPGQGLQFLFEYFSETQRNKGNFPGRFSGRQFSNSRSEMNVSTLELGDSALYLCASSDGPGQGAKEQYFGPGTRLTVT.

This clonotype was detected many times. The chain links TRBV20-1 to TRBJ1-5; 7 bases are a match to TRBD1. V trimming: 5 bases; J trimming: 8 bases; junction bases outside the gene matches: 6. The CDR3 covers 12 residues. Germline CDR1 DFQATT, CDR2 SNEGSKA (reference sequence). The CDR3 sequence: CSAGDRDEPQHF. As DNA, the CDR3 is TGCAGTGCTGGTGACAGGGACGAGCCCCAGCATTTT.

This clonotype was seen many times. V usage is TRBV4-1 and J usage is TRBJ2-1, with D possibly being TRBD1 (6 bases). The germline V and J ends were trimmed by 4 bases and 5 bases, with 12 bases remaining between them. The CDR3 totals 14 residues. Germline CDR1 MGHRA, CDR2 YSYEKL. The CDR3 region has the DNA TGCGCCAGCAGCCTCTCCAGGGGACACAATGAGCAGTTCTTC. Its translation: CASSLSRGHNEQFF.

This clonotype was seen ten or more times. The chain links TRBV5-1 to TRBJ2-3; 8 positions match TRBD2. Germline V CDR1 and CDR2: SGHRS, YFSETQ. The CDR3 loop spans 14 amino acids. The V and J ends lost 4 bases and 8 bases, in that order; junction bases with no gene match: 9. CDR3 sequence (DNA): TGCGCCAGCAGCGCCTCGACTAGCGAGGCTACGCAGTATTTT. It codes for CASSASTSEATQYF.

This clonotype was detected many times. The CDR3 bases are TGTGCCAGCAGTGTCAGGGTGCCAGACACTGAAGCTTTCTTT. This sequence encodes CASSVRVPDTEAFF. The J gene is TRBJ1-1, the V gene TRBV6-1; TRBD1 is a possible D gene (5 bases). Germline CDR1 and CDR2: MNHNS and SASEGT. Trimming pared 4 bases from V and 3 bases from J, leaving 12 bases between. The CDR3 loop spans 14 amino acids.

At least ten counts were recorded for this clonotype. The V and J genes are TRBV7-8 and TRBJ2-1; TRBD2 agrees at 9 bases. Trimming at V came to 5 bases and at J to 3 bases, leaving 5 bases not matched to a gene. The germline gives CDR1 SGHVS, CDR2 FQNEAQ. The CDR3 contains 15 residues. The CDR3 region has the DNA TGTGCCAGCAGCCCGAGCGGGGGGCGCTACAATGAGCAGTTCTTC. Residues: CASSPSGGRYNEQFF.

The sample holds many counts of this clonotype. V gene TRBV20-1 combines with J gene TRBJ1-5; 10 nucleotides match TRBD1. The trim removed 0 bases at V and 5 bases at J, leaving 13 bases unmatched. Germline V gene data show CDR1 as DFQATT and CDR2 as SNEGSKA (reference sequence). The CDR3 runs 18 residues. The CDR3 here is CSARDLWGRQGADQPQHF. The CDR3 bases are TGCAGTGCTAGAGATCTCTGGGGGAGACAGGGGGCAGATCAGCCCCAGCATTTT.

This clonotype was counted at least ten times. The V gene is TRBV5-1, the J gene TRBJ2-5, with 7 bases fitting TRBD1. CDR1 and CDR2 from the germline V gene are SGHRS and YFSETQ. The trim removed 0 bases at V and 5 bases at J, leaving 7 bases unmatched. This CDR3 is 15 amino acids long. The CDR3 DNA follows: TGCGCCAGCAGCTTGGAAGGGGGCGTTCGGGAGACCCAGTACTTC. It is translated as CASSLEGGVRETQYF. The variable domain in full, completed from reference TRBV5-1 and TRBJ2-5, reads KAGVTQTPRYLIKTRGQQVTLSCSPISGHRSVSWYQQTPGQGLQFLFEYFSETQRNKGNFPGRFSGRQFSNSRSEMNVSTLELGDSALYLCASSLEGGVRETQYFGPGTRLLVL.

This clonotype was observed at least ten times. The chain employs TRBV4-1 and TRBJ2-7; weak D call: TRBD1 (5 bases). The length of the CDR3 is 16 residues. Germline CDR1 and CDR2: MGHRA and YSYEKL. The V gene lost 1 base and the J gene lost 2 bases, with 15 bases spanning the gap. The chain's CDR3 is CASSQALSQDTYEQYF. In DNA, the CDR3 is TGCGCCAGCAGCCAAGCCCTTTCACAGGATACCTACGAGCAGTACTTC.

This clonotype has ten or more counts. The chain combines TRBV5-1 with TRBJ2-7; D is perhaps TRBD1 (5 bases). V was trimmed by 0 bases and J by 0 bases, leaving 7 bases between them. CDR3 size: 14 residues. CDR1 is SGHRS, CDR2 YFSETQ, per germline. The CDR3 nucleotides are TGCGCCAGCAGCTTGGAACAGGCCTCCTACGAGCAGTACTTC. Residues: CASSLEQASYEQYF.

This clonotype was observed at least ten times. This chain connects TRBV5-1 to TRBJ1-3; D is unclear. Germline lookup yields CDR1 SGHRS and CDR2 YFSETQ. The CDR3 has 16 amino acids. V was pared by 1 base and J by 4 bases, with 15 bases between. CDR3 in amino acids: CASSLWAGPEGNTIYF. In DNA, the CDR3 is TGCGCCAGCAGCTTGTGGGCAGGCCCTGAGGGAAACACCATATATTTT. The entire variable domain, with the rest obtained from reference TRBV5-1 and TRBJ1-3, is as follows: KAGVTQTPRYLIKTRGQQVTLSCSPISGHRSVSWYQQTPGQGLQFLFEYFSETQRNKGNFPGRFSGRQFSNSRSEMNVSTLELGDSALYLCASSLWAGPEGNTIYFGEGSWLTVV.

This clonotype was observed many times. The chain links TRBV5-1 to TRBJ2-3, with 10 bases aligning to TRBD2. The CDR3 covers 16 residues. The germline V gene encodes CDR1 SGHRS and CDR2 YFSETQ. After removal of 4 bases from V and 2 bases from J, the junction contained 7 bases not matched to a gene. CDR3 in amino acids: CASSRGLADLTDTQYF. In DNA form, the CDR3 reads TGCGCCAGCAGCCGCGGACTAGCGGACCTCACAGATACGCAGTATTTT.

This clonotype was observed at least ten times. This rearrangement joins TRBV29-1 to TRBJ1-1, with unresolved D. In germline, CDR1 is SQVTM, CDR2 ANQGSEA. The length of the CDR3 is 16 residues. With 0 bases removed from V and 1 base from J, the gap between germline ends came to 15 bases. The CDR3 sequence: CSVEDRSVSRNTEAFF. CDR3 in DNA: TGCAGCGTTGAAGATCGTAGTGTCTCCCGGAACACTGAAGCTTTCTTT.

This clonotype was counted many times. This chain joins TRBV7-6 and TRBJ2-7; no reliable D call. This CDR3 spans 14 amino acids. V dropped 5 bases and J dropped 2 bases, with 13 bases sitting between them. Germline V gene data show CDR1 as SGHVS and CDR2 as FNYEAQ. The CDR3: CASSSHYSTYEQYF. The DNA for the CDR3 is TGTGCCAGCAGCAGCCATTACAGCACCTACGAGCAGTACTTC.

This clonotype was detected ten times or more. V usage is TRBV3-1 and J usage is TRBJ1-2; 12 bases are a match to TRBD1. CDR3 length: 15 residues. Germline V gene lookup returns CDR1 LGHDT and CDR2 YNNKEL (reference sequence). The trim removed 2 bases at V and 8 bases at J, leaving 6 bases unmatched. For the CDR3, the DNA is TGTGCCAGCAGCCAACACGGGACAGGGGGCCGGGGCTACACCTTC. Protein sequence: CASSQHGTGGRGYTF.

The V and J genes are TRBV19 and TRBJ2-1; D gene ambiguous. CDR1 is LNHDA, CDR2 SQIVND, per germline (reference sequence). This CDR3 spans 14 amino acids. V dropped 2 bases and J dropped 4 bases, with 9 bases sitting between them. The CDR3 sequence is CASSIRAQYNEQFF. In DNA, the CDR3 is TGTGCCAGTAGTATAAGAGCCCAGTACAATGAGCAGTTCTTC.

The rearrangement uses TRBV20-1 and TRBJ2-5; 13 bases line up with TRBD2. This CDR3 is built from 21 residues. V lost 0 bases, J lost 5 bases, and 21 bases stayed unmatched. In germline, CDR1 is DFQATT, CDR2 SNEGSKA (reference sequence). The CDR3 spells CSAREDSQDRTSGGQGETQYF. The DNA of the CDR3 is TGCAGTGCTAGAGAAGACAGCCAAGATCGGACTAGCGGGGGCCAAGGGGAGACCCAGTACTTC.

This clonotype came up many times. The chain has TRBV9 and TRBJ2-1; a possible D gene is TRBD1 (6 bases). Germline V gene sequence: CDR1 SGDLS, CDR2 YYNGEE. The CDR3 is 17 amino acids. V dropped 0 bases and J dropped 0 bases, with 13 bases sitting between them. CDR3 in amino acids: CASSVGSADSSYNEQFF. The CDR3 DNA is TGTGCCAGCAGCGTAGGTTCAGCGGACAGCTCCTACAATGAGCAGTTCTTC.

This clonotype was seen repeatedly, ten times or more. The CDR3 coding sequence is TGCAGTGCTAGTTCTCTATATGGCTACACCTTC. Encoded protein: CSASSLYGYTF. The genes are TRBV20-1 and TRBJ1-2; D is unclear. The ends were cut back, 3 bases at V and 5 bases at J, with 7 bases in the middle. Per germline, CDR1 DFQATT and CDR2 SNEGSKA (reference sequence). This CDR3 comprises 11 residues.

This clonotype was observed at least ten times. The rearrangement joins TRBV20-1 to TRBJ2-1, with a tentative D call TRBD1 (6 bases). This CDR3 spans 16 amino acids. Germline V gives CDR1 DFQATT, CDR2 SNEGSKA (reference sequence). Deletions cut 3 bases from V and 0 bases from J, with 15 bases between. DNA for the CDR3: TGCAGTGCTAGGGAAGGGGACACCCTCTCCTACAATGAGCAGTTCTTC. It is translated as CSAREGDTLSYNEQFF.

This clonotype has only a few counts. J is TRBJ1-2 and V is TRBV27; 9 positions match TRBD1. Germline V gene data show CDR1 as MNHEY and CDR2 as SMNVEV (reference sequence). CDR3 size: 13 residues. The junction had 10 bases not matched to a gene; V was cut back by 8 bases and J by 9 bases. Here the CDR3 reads CASGLTQGASYTF. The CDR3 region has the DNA TGTGCCAGCGGGCTCACACAGGGGGCGAGCTACACCTTC.

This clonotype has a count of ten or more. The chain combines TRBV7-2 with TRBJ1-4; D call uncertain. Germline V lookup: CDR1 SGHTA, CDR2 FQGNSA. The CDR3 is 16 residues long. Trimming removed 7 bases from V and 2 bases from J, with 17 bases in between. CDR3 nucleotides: TGTGCCAGCACCTTCAGTCAATCCTCCACTAATGAAAAACTGTTTTTT. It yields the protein CASTFSQSSTNEKLFF.

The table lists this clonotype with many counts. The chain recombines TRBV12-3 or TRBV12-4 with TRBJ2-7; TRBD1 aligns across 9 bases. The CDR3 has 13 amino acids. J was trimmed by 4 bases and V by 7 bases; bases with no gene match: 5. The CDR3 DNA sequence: TGTGCCAGCATGAGACAGGGGGAATACGAGCAGTACTTC. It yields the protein CASMRQGEYEQYF.

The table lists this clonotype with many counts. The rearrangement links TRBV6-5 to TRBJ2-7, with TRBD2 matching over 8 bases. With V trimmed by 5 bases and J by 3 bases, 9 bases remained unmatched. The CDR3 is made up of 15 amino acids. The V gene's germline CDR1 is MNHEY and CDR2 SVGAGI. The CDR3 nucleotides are TGTGCCAGCAGTCTCCCGGGGAGCGGGGGCTACGAGCAGTACTTC. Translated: CASSLPGSGGYEQYF.

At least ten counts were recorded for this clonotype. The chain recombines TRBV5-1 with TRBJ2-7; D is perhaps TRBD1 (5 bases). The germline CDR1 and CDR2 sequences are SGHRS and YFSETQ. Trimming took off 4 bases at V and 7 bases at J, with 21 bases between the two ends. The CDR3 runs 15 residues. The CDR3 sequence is CASSSTPRQPREQYF. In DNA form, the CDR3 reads TGCGCCAGCAGCAGCACTCCCCGACAGCCTAGGGAGCAGTACTTC. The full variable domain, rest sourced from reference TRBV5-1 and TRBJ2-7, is KAGVTQTPRYLIKTRGQQVTLSCSPISGHRSVSWYQQTPGQGLQFLFEYFSETQRNKGNFPGRFSGRQFSNSRSEMNVSTLELGDSALYLCASSSTPRQPREQYFGPGTRLTVT.

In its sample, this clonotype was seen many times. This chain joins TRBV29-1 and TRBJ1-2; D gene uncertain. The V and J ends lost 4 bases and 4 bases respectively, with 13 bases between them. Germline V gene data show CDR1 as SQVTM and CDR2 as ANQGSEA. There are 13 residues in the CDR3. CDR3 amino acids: CSVVDPWPYGYTF. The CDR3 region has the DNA TGCAGCGTTGTGGACCCATGGCCCTATGGCTACACCTTC. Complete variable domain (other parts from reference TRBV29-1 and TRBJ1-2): SAVISQKPSRDICQRGTSLTIQCQVDSQVTMMFWYRQQPGQSLTLIATANQGSEATYESGFVIDKFPISRPNLTFSTLTVSNMSPEDSSIYLCSVVDPWPYGYTFGSGTRLTVV.

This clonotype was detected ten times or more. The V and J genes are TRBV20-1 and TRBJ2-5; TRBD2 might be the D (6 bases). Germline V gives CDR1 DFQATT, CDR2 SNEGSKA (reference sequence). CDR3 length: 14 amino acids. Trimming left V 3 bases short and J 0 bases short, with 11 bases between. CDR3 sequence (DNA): TGCAGTGCTAGGGTGGGGGGTTACCAAGAGACCCAGTACTTC. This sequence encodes CSARVGGYQETQYF.

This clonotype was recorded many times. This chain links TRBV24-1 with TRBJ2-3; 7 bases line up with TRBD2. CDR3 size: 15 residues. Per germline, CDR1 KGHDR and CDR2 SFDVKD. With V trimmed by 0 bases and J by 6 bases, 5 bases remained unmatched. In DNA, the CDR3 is TGTGCCACCAGTGATTTGGCCGGGGAGGGCGATACGCAGTATTTT. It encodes CATSDLAGEGDTQYF.